A single sample gave rise to the 22 T cell receptor beta chains below, sequenced in a study of T cell repertoires in cytomegalovirus infection. TCRdb used MiXCR to reprocess the reads, holding one entry per CDR3 protein. Among a few hundred thousand distinct CDR3 sequences listed, roughly 29% were seen once. Which antigens these TCRs recognize remains unknown. The sample here was cultured PBMCs, taken from culture after CMV antigen stimulation. The receptor set was obtained from a human donor in good health (CMV status not recorded). Some clones in this sample may be carry-over from other donors' samples.

The CDR3 DNA follows: TGTGCCAGCAGTTGGGCCGCGTCTAACACTGAAGCTTTCTTT. Translating it yields CASSWAASNTEAFF. V is TRBV27 and J is TRBJ1-1; D is uncertain. This CDR3 spans 14 amino acids. The V gene's germline CDR1 is MNHEY and CDR2 SMNVEV (reference sequence). The V and J ends lost 4 bases and 2 bases respectively, with 11 bases between them.

This clonotype showed up many times. CDR3 DNA: TGTGCCAGCAGCCTGTTGGGATTCAATCAGCCCCAGCATTTT. Translating gives CASSLLGFNQPQHF. The J gene is TRBJ1-5, the V gene TRBV7-2; D is undetermined. V lost 5 bases to trimming and J lost 3 bases, with 11 bases between them. The CDR3 covers 14 residues. The V gene's germline CDR1 is SGHTA and CDR2 FQGNSA.

The chain combines TRBV19 with TRBJ1-1; D is unclear. This CDR3 region has 14 residues. V was trimmed by 6 bases and J by 1 base, leaving 12 bases between them. CDR1 is LNHDA and CDR2 is SQIVND in the germline V gene (reference sequence). As DNA, the CDR3 is TGTGCCAGTAGAGAACACGGTGGGAACACTGAAGCTTTCTTT. It encodes CASREHGGNTEAFF.

The chain recombines TRBV5-1 with TRBJ2-6; tentatively, D is TRBD1 (6 bases). Germline-derived CDR1 and CDR2 are SGHRS and YFSETQ. This CDR3 comprises 18 residues. V lost 0 bases and J lost 2, with 15 bases in between. The CDR3 is CASSLGIAGAAGANVLTF. CDR3 bases: TGCGCCAGCAGCTTGGGGATCGCAGGGGCTGCTGGGGCCAACGTCCTGACTTTC.

This chain links TRBV25-1 with TRBJ2-1, with a weak D call TRBD2 (5 bases). The V gene's germline CDR1 is MGHDK and CDR2 SYGVNS. The CDR3 consists of 15 residues. V was pared by 1 base and J by 7 bases, with 14 bases between. The CDR3 nucleotides read TGTGCCAGCAGTGAATCTTGGGTTGAGGGTAATGAGCAGTTCTTC. Residues: CASSESWVEGNEQFF. Supplemented by reference TRBV25-1 and TRBJ2-1, the full variable domain reads EADIYQTPRYLVIGTGKKITLECSQTMGHDKMYWYQQDPGMELHLIHYSYGVNSTEKGDLSSESTVSRIRTEHFPLTLESARPSHTSQYLCASSESWVEGNEQFFGPGTRLTVL.

This clonotype was recorded many times. The chain is built from TRBV11-2 and TRBJ2-7; TRBD2 matches at 11 bases. This CDR3 has 14 residues. V was clipped by 2 bases and J by 6 bases; unmatched bases: 3. Germline V CDR1 and CDR2: SGHAT, FQNNGV. The CDR3 reads CASSLKLAGVEQYF. Here the CDR3 DNA reads TGTGCCAGCAGCTTAAAACTAGCGGGGGTCGAGCAGTACTTC. The variable domain in full, completed from reference TRBV11-2 and TRBJ2-7, reads EAGVAQSPRYKIIEKRQSVAFWCNPISGHATLYWYQQILGQGPKLLIQFQNNGVVDDSQLPKDRFSAERLKGVDSTLKIQPAKLEDSAVYLCASSLKLAGVEQYFGPGTRLTVT.

This clonotype was seen ten or more times. The CDR3 sequence: CASRFGTDNEQFF. CDR3 bases: TGTGCCAGCAGATTCGGGACAGACAATGAGCAGTTCTTC. The chain joins TRBV12-3 or TRBV12-4 to TRBJ2-1; 7 nucleotides match TRBD1. CDR3 length equals 13 residues. J gave up 5 bases and V 6 bases, and 4 bases lay outside the gene matches.

This rearrangement joins TRBV6-6 to TRBJ1-5, with 7 positions matching TRBD1. Germline loops: CDR1 MNHNY, CDR2 SVGAGI (reference sequence). After removal of 4 bases from V and 4 bases from J, the junction contained 16 bases not matched to a gene. The CDR3 totals 18 residues. CDR3 bases: TGTGCCAGCAGTTCCCTACAGGGGCCTTATTATCCGAATCAGCCCCAGCATTTT. It is translated as CASSSLQGPYYPNQPQHF.

The chain couples TRBV5-6 to TRBJ1-5; possible D gene TRBD1, 6 bases. The V end was cut by 8 bases, the J end by 5 bases, with 17 bases between. The length of the CDR3 is 14 residues. Germline CDR1 and CDR2: SGHDT and YYEEEE. The CDR3 sequence is CARLNRDNHQPQHF. The CDR3 bases are TGTGCCAGGCTAAACCGGGACAATCATCAGCCCCAGCATTTT.

CDR3 nucleotide sequence: TGTGCCAGCAGCTTGGGGACACGGCCCCGTGGCTACACCTTC. Translated: CASSLGTRPRGYTF. The chain links TRBV5-4 to TRBJ1-2, with D perhaps matching TRBD1 (5 bases). CDR3 length equals 14 residues. CDR1 SGHNT and CDR2 YYREEE come from the germline V gene (reference sequence). V lost 0 bases and J lost 7, with 13 bases in between. Together with reference TRBV5-4 and TRBJ1-2, the CDR3 gives the full variable domain: ETGVTQSPTHLIKTRGQQVTLRCSSQSGHNTVSWYQQALGQGPQFIFQYYREEENGRGNFPPRFSGLQFPNYSSELNVNALELDDSALYLCASSLGTRPRGYTFGSGTRLTVV.

This chain joins TRBV4-1 and TRBJ1-2; no firm D call. The germline CDR1 and CDR2 sequences are MGHRA and YSYEKL. The length of the CDR3 is 15 residues. V lost 0 bases and J lost 3, with 11 bases in between. CDR3 coding DNA: TGCGCCAGCAGCCAAGACCCCCGACAACACTATGGCTACACCTTC. Protein sequence: CASSQDPRQHYGYTF.

The CDR3 region has the DNA TGCAGCGCCGGAGTTGGGGGTTCCCACGAGCAGTACTTC. Protein: CSAGVGGSHEQYF. The chain combines TRBV29-1 with TRBJ2-7; D may match TRBD1 or TRBD2 (5 bases each). The V end lost 7 bases, the J end lost 5 bases, and 18 bases lay between the germline ends. CDR3 size: 13 residues. CDR1 and CDR2 from the germline V gene are SQVTM and ANQGSEA.

The CDR3 loop is CASSQGSYTEAFF. In DNA, the CDR3 is TGTGCCAGCAGTCAGGGTTCATACACTGAAGCTTTCTTT. The chain combines TRBV6-6 with TRBJ1-1, with D perhaps TRBD1 (5 bases). V lost 5 bases to trimming and J lost 3 bases, with 10 bases between them. The CDR3 consists of 13 residues. CDR1 is MNHNY, CDR2 SVGAGI, per germline (reference sequence).

This clonotype was seen only a few times. The chain links TRBV7-2 to TRBJ2-5; no clear D gene. V was cut by 1 base and J by 2 bases, with 5 bases left in between. CDR1 is SGHTA, CDR2 FQGNSA, per germline. The CDR3 contains 13 residues. CDR3 protein: CASSLGTQETQYF. CDR3 coding DNA: TGTGCCAGCAGCTTAGGGACGCAAGAGACCCAGTACTTC.

The table lists this clonotype with a few counts. The V call is TRBV27, the J call TRBJ2-5, with D possibly matching TRBD2 (5 bases). Germline CDR1 is MNHEY and CDR2 is SMNVEV (reference sequence). V lost 3 bases, J lost 2 bases, and 7 bases lay in between. This CDR3 has 13 amino acids. CDR3 amino acids: CASSFPGQETQYF. The CDR3 DNA follows: TGTGCCAGCAGTTTTCCGGGACAAGAGACCCAGTACTTC.

V is TRBV5-4 and J is TRBJ2-4; possibly TRBD2 for D (6 bases). The V end lost 0 bases, the J end lost 0 bases, and 7 bases lay between the germline ends. The CDR3 is made up of 15 amino acids. The germline V gene has CDR1 SGHNT and CDR2 YYREEE (reference sequence). The DNA of the CDR3 is TGTGCCAGCAGCTTGGCGGGGGTAGCCAAAAACATTCAGTACTTC. As protein: CASSLAGVAKNIQYF.

CDR3 DNA: TGTGCCAGCTCGCTGGGGGACAGTTCCTACAATGAGCAGTTCTTC. As protein: CASSLGDSSYNEQFF. The chain combines TRBV2 with TRBJ2-1; 7 bases match TRBD1. With 8 bases clipped from V and 1 base from J, the junction kept 8 bases outside the gene matches. The CDR3 extends over 15 amino acids. Germline V gives CDR1 SNHLY, CDR2 FYNNEI.

V is TRBV19 and J is TRBJ2-2, with 10 bases that match TRBD2. The CDR3 has 16 amino acids. V trimming: 6 bases; J trimming: 2 bases; junction bases outside the gene matches: 6. Germline CDR1 is LNHDA and CDR2 is SQIVND (reference sequence). CDR3 in DNA: TGTGCCAGTAGGTCTAGCGGGGGCATCAACACCGGGGAGCTGTTTTTT. Encoded protein: CASRSSGGINTGELFF.

The chain is built from TRBV5-6 and TRBJ1-2; D is undetermined. CDR3 size: 13 residues. Trimming removed 2 bases at V and 8 bases at J, with 13 bases between. Germline values: CDR1 SGHDT, CDR2 YYEEEE. The CDR3 region has the DNA TGTGCCAGCAGCTTCCCGTCAGCTGGAGGCTACACCTTC. Encoded protein: CASSFPSAGGYTF.

The V and J genes are TRBV6-5 and TRBJ1-1; D may be TRBD1 (5 bases). Trimming shortened V by 6 bases and J by 1 base, and 12 bases separated the two germline ends. The CDR3 is 14 residues long. Per the germline V gene, CDR1 is MNHEY and CDR2 is SVGAGI. Here the CDR3 DNA reads TGTGCCAGCAGAAACGCGGGGACGAACACTGAAGCTTTCTTT. Translating gives CASRNAGTNTEAFF.

V gene TRBV12-3 or TRBV12-4 combines with J gene TRBJ1-2, with 9 bases matching TRBD1. V trimming: 5 bases; J trimming: 6 bases; junction bases outside the gene matches: 10. The CDR3 sequence is 15 residues long. The DNA of the CDR3 is TGTGCCAGCAGTCCCGGGACAGGGAACCGAAATGGCTACACCTTC. Its translation is CASSPGTGNRNGYTF.

This chain links TRBV19 with TRBJ2-5; TRBD1 agrees at 8 bases. The V gene's germline CDR1 is LNHDA and CDR2 SQIVND (reference sequence). This CDR3 region has 14 residues. V shed 5 bases and J 4 bases; nucleotides not matched to a gene: 6. CDR3 bases: TGTGCCAGTAGTCGGCCAGGGGGCATAGAGACCCAGTACTTC. Protein: CASSRPGGIETQYF.